This entry is about one T cell receptor (beta chain). Antigen specificity is unknown. The immunoSEQ assay was version 4, run in survey mode. Method: immunoSEQ multiplex PCR; TCRdb's copy keeps in-frame clones and lacks some. The sample includes some 45,000 clones, approximately 90% of them seen just once. This record belongs to a study of persistence of HIV-infected CD4 T cells. The CDR3 runs 14 residues. Germline V gives CDR1 SGHDN, CDR2 FVKESK. V dropped 5 bases and J dropped 3 bases, with 11 bases sitting between them. This nonspecific control used anti-CD3/anti-CD28 bead stimulation of CD4+ T cells. Sorting selected CD4+ T cells upregulating both CD40 ligand and CD69.

This TCR came from an adult woman with HIV who was CMV-seropositive. The J gene is TRBJ1-5, the V gene TRBV14, with a possible D match to TRBD1 (5 bases). Sample: CD4+ T cells sorted from PBMCs after 18-hour stimulation, taken from a patient who received antiretroviral therapy. The DNA of the CDR3 is TGTGCCAGCAGCGGAAGGGGTTTCAATCAGCCCCAGCATTTT. This sequence encodes CASSGRGFNQPQHF.